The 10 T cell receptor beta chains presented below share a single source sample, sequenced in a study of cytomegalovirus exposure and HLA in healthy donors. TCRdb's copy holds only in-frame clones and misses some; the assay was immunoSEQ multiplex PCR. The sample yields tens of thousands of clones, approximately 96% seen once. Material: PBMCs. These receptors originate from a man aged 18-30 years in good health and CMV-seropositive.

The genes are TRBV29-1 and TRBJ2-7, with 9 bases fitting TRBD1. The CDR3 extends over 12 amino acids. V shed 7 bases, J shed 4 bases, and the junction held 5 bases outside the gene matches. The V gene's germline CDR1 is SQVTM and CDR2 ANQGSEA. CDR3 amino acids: CSAGQGRYEQYF. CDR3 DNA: TGCAGCGCGGGACAGGGCAGGTACGAGCAGTACTTC.

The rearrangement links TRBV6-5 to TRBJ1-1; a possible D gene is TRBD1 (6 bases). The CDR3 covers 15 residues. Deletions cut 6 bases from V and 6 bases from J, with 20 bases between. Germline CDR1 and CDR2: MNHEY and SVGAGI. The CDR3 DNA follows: TGTGCCAGCAGCGCGAGCCGTACCCACAGGGCTGAAGCTTTCTTT. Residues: CASSASRTHRAEAFF.

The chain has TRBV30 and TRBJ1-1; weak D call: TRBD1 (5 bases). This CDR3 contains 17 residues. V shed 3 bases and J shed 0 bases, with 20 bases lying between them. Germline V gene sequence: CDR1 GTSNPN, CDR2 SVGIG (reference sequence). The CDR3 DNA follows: TGTGCCTGGAGATTTTCATGGGGGACTACCATGAACACTGAAGCTTTCTTT. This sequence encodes CAWRFSWGTTMNTEAFF.

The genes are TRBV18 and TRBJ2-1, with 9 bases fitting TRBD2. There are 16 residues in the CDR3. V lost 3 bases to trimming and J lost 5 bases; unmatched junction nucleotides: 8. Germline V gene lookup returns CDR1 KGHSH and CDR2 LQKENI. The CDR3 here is CASSPFKTSGNNEQFF. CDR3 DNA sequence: TGTGCCAGCTCACCCTTCAAGACTAGCGGTAACAATGAGCAGTTCTTC.

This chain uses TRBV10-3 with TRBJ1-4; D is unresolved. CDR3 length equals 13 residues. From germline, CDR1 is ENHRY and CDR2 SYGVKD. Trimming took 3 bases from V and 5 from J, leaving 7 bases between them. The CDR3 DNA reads TGTGCCATCAGTGACAAGGAGAATGAAAAACTGTTTTTT. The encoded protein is CAISDKENEKLFF.

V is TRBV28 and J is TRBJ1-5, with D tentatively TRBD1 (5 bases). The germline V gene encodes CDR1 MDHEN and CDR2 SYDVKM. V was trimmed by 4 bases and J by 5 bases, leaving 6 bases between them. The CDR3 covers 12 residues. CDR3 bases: TGTGCCAGCAGTTCGGGGGATCAGCCCCAGCATTTT. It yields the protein CASSSGDQPQHF.

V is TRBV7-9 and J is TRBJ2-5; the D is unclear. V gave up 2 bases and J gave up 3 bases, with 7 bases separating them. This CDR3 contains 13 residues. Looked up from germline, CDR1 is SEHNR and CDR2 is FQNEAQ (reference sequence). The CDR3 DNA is TGTGCCAGCAGCTTAAACAGCAAAGAGACCCAGTACTTC. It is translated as CASSLNSKETQYF.

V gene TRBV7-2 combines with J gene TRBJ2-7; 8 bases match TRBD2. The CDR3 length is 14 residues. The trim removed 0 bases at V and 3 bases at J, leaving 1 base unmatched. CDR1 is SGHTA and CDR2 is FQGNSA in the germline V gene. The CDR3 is CASSLALAGYEQYF. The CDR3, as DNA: TGTGCCAGCAGCTTAGCGCTAGCGGGCTACGAGCAGTACTTC.

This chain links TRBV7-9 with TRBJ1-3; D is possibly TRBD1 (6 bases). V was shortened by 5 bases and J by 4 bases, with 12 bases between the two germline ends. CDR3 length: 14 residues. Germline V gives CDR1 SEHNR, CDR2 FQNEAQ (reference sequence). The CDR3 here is CASSGRGTGNTIYF. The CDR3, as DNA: TGTGCCAGCAGCGGCAGGGGTACGGGAAACACCATATATTTT.

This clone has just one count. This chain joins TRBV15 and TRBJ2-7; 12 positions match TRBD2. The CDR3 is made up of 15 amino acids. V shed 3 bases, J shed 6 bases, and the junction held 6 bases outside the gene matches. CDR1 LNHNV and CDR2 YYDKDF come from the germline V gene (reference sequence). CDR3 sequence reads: CATSSLAGGIPEQYF. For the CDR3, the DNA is TGTGCCACCAGCAGCCTAGCGGGAGGGATTCCCGAGCAGTACTTC.